Listed below are T cell receptor beta chains from one sample, sequenced in a study of blood T cells in healthy people across ages. TCRdb used MiXCR to reprocess the 5' RACE reads, holding one entry per CDR3 protein. The top ten hold over 10% of the sample, which has around 850,000 distinct CDR3 sequences, 35% to 40% seen once. Sequences were obtained from blood. All receptors come from a man aged 18 to 30 in good health. Both conserved end residues are part of each CDR3. A D gene is named only where the DNA matches it firmly. The listing skips clone size in some rows; elsewhere it reads once, few, many or a size class.

j_call	d_call	clone_size	v_call	cdr3_nt	cdr3_aa
TRBJ2-1	-	-	TRBV4-2	TGTGCTAGCAGCCAAGAGGGACGGAACTTCTACAATGAGCAGTTCTTC	CASSQEGRNFYNEQFF
TRBJ2-5	-	few	TRBV14	TGTGCCAGCAGCCAAGATTGGCCGAGGGAGACCCAGTACTTC	CASSQDWPRETQYF
TRBJ1-1	-	-	TRBV7-9	TGTGCCAGCAGCTTCCCCATACAGGCTACGAACACTGAAGCTTTCTTT	CASSFPIQATNTEAFF
TRBJ1-2	-	-	TRBV12-3/TRBV12-4	TGTGCCAGCACTCCGGAAGTGGTTTTCTGGGACTATGGCTACACCTTC	CASTPEVVFWDYGYTF
TRBJ2-7	-	once	TRBV15	TGTGCCACCAGTAGAGGGTTGGAGCGAAGGAACCAAGAGACCCGGTACTTC	CATSRGLERRNQETRYF
TRBJ2-3	TRBD1	-	TRBV5-1	TGCGCCAGCAGTTACAACAGGGGCAGTAGAGGTACGCAGTATTTT	CASSYNRGSRGTQYF
TRBJ2-3	TRBD1	-	TRBV25-1	TGTGCCAGCAGTGAATACCAGGGGGCGAGAGATACGCAGTATTTT	CASSEYQGARDTQYF
TRBJ1-5	TRBD1	many	TRBV9	TGTGCCAGCAGCTTAGGGACAGGGAGCAATCAGCCCCAGCATTTT	CASSLGTGSNQPQHF
TRBJ1-6	-	few	TRBV27	TGTGCCAGCAGGCGGGACGCAGGCGGCTCCTATAATTCACCCCTCCACTTT	CASRRDAGGSYNSPLHF
TRBJ1-6	TRBD1	once	TRBV9	TGTGCCAGCAGCGAAGAACAGGGGGATTCACCCCTCCACTTT	CASSEEQGDSPLHF
TRBJ2-2	-	-	TRBV7-3	TGTGCCAGCAGCTCGCCGAGGACGGGTTCCGGGGAGCTGTTTTTT	CASSSPRTGSGELFF
TRBJ2-3	-	-	TRBV7-2	TGTGCCAGCAGTAGGGAAAGGAGGCGCGATACGCAGTATTTT	CASSRERRRDTQYF
TRBJ2-1	TRBD2	-	TRBV6-2/TRBV6-3	TGTGCCAGCAAAGGACTAGCGGGGAAAGAGACCCAGTTCTTC	CASKGLAGKETQFF
TRBJ1-5	-	-	TRBV5-4	TGTGCCAGCAGCCAGAGGGGTAGCAATCAGCCCCAGCATTTT	CASSQRGSNQPQHF
TRBJ2-2	TRBD1	many	TRBV12-3/TRBV12-4	TGTGCCAGCAGCAGGGACAGGAACACCGGGGAGCTGTTTTTT	CASSRDRNTGELFF
TRBJ1-2	-	few	TRBV10-3	TGTGCCATCAGTGAGCCCCCCTATGGCTACACCTTC	CAISEPPYGYTF
TRBJ2-2	-	-	TRBV12-3/TRBV12-4	TGTGCCAGCAGTTTAGGACAGGCGGGCACCGGGGAGCTGTTTTTT	CASSLGQAGTGELFF
TRBJ2-7	-	-	TRBV29-1	TGCAGCGTTGAAGTAAGACAGGGAGGATACGAGCAGTACTTC	CSVEVRQGGYEQYF
TRBJ1-5	TRBD1	-	TRBV6-6	TGTGCCAGCAGTTACGGGACAGGGGGCAATCAGACCCAGCATTTT	CASSYGTGGNQTQHF
TRBJ2-2	TRBD2	few	TRBV20-1	TGCAGTGCTAGAGATGGGGGGGAAACCGGGGAGCTGTTTTTT	CSARDGGETGELFF
TRBJ1-2	-	-	TRBV4-2	TGTGCCAGCAGCGCCCATCCCCCATATGGCTACACCTTC	CASSAHPPYGYTF
TRBJ2-7	-	-	TRBV15	TGTGCCACCAGCAGAGCCGGGCCCTTCGACACTGAGCAGTACTTC	CATSRAGPFDTEQYF
TRBJ2-5	-	few	TRBV3-1	TGTGCCAGCCGACGACAGGACAACCAAGAGACCCAGTACTTC	CASRRQDNQETQYF
TRBJ2-7	-	few	TRBV11-2	TGTGCCAGCAGCTTAGATTGGGATTTCGTTGGGGTGGGCTACGAGCAGTACTTC	CASSLDWDFVGVGYEQYF
TRBJ2-7	TRBD1	few	TRBV7-9	TGTGCCAGCAGCACGATCCGGGACAGGGCCTACGAGCAGTACTTC	CASSTIRDRAYEQYF